The next 2 T cell receptor beta chains were all read from a single sample in a study of T cells in Graves' hyperthyroidism and ophthalmopathy. Amplified TCR beta CDR3 regions came from RNA transcripts. HTBI primers were employed in a first-round RT-PCR of the TCR CDR3. Using its own MiXCR run on the multiplex PCR reads, TCRdb lists one record per CDR3 protein. The sample gives approximately 270,000 distinct CDR3 sequences, less than 15% of which show up once; approximately 12% is in the top ten. Material: blood. The receptor source for this set is a woman aged 35 to 49 with Graves' hyperthyroidism that later progressed to Graves' ophthalmopathy.

This clonotype was observed at least ten times. The chain carries TRBV28 and TRBJ2-7; a weak D match, TRBD1 (6 bases). Germline V gives CDR1 MDHEN, CDR2 SYDVKM. Trimming removed 1 base from V and 1 base from J, with 14 bases in between. There are 16 residues in the CDR3. CDR3 sequence (DNA): TGTGCCAGCAGTTTATTCACGACAGGAAGATCCTACGAGCAGTACTTC. It yields the protein CASSLFTTGRSYEQYF.

This clonotype has at least ten counts. This chain links TRBV19 with TRBJ1-1; TRBD1 might be the D (6 bases). The ends were cut back, 8 bases at V and 2 bases at J, with 12 bases in the middle. The CDR3 covers 13 residues. Germline-derived CDR1 and CDR2 are LNHDA and SQIVND (reference sequence). This CDR3 is CASRDILNTEAFF. The CDR3 DNA follows: TGTGCCAGTCGGGACATCCTTAACACTGAAGCTTTCTTT.